These T cell receptor beta chains were read from a single sample in a study of blood T cell repertoires in COVID-19. The data were produced by immunoSEQ multiplex PCR, yet TCRdb's version contains in-frame clones alone and is incomplete. The sample has 250,000 to 350,000 clones; approximately 89% are singletons. Sequenced: PBMCs or T cells enriched from blood (not recorded which). The origin of the receptors is a woman in her 50s who had been exposed to COVID-19. Both conserved end residues are part of each CDR3. The D gene is left open where the match is weak. Size is omitted from some rows. Given values are once, few, many or a class for expanded clones.

V gene	J gene	clone size	D gene	CDR3 DNA	CDR3 protein
TRBV15	TRBJ2-1	NA	TRBD2	TGTGCCACCAGCAGAGGGACTAGCGGACTCAATGAGCAGTTCTTC	CATSRGTSGLNEQFF
TRBV2	TRBJ1-2	NA	TRBD1	TGTGCCAGCTCCTACCGGGACAGGACTAACTATGGCTACACCTTC	CASSYRDRTNYGYTF
TRBV7-8	TRBJ1-5	few	TRBD1	TGTGCCAGCAGCCGAGGACAGGGCATCAGTCAGCCCCAGCATTTT	CASSRGQGISQPQHF
TRBV5-1	TRBJ1-6	NA	TRBD1	TGCGCCAGCAGCGTATACAGGGGAGGTAGTTCACCCCTCCACTTT	CASSVYRGGSSPLHF
TRBV19	TRBJ2-7	NA	NA	TGTGCCAGTAGTAGGATTCCAGGGACAACCTACGAGCAGTACTTC	CASSRIPGTTYEQYF
TRBV27	TRBJ2-7	NA	NA	TGTGCCAGCAGTTTCGGGGGGCTGGGACCCTACGAGCAGTACTTC	CASSFGGLGPYEQYF
TRBV5-4	TRBJ2-2	NA	TRBD1	TGTGCCAGCAGCTTTCCCGACAGGGGGAGAGACACCGGGGAGCTGTTTTTT	CASSFPDRGRDTGELFF
TRBV3-1/TRBV3-2	TRBJ2-7	few	TRBD2	TGTGCCAGCAGCCAGGGAGCGGGGGGATTTTACGAGCAGTACTTC	CASSQGAGGFYEQYF
TRBV7-2	TRBJ1-5	NA	TRBD1	TGTGCCAGCAGCCAGGGACAGGTCCTTAGCAATCAGCCCCAGCATTTT	CASSQGQVLSNQPQHF
TRBV2	TRBJ2-1	NA	TRBD2	TGTGCCAGCAGTTTCCCCCTGGTTAGCGGGGGGATCCATAGCTCCTACAATGAGCAGTTCTTC	CASSFPLVSGGIHSSYNEQFF
TRBV18	TRBJ2-7	NA	TRBD1	TGTGCCAGCTCATTCACAGGGGGTTACGAGCAGTACTTC	CASSFTGGYEQYF
TRBV11-2	TRBJ2-5	NA	NA	TGTGCCAGCAGCTTAGTATCTAGTCGGGAGACCCAGTACTTC	CASSLVSSRETQYF
TRBV9	TRBJ1-3	NA	NA	TGTGCCAGCAGCGTAGGGCAGGGTCTTTCTGGAAACACCATATATTTT	CASSVGQGLSGNTIYF
TRBV3-1/TRBV3-2	TRBJ2-5	NA	TRBD2	TGTGCCAGCAGCGCCAGCGGGGGGATGGGAGAGACCCAGTACTTC	CASSASGGMGETQYF
TRBV19	TRBJ1-5	once	NA	TGTGCCAGTAGTATAGATGCCGCGGGGTCGGGAAATCAGCCCCAGCATTTT	CASSIDAAGSGNQPQHF
TRBV5-1	TRBJ1-4	NA	TRBD1	TGCGCCAGCAGCTGGTCCGGGACAGGGGGCGAAAAACTGTTTTTT	CASSWSGTGGEKLFF
TRBV3-1/TRBV3-2	TRBJ1-4	NA	NA	TGTGCCAGCCGCGGTGGTGAAAAACTGTTTTTT	CASRGGEKLFF
TRBV11-2	TRBJ2-3	NA	TRBD1	TGTGCTTGGAAGAGACGGACAGGGGCGACAGATACGCAGTATTTT	CAWKRRTGATDTQYF
TRBV30	TRBJ1-1	NA	TRBD1	TGTGCCCAAAACCACAGGGGATGGACTGAAGCTTTCTTT	CAQNHRGWTEAFF
TRBV30	TRBJ1-2	NA	NA	TGTGCCTGGAGTGTGGGGCAGTCAAAATATGGCTACACCTTC	CAWSVGQSKYGYTF
TRBV6-5	TRBJ1-2	NA	NA	TGTGCCAGCAGTTACGGCGGGAACTATGGCTACACCTTC	CASSYGGNYGYTF
TRBV27	TRBJ2-7	NA	NA	TGTGCCAGCAGTTTTGGCCGAAACTACGAGCAGTACTTC	CASSFGRNYEQYF
TRBV28	TRBJ2-1	NA	TRBD1	TGTGCCAGCAAACCGGGACAGGGGGCAAGAGATTATTTCGGGAGCTCCTACAATGAGCAGTTCTTC	CASKPGQGARDYFGSSYNEQFF
TRBV7-2	TRBJ2-3	once	TRBD2	TGTGCCAGCAGCTTAGAACCAGCGGGGGGGGTTACGCAGTATTTT	CASSLEPAGGVTQYF